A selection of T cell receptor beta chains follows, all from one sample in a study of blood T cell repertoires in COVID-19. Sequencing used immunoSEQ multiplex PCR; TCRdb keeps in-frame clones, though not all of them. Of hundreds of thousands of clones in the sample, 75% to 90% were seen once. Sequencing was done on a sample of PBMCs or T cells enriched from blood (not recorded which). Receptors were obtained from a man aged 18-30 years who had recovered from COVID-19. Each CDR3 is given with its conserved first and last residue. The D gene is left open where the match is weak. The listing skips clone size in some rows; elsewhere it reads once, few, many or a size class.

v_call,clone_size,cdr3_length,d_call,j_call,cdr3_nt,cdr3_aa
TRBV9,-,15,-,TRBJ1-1,TGTGCCAGCAGCGTCGAGGGAGACCCGAACACTGAAGCTTTCTTT,CASSVEGDPNTEAFF
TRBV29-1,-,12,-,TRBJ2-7,TGCAGCGTTGGCGCCCCTCGGGACGAGCAGTACTTC,CSVGAPRDEQYF
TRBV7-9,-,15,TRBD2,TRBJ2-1,TGTGCCAGCAGCTTATTGGCGGGAGTGGGCAATGAGCAGTTCTTC,CASSLLAGVGNEQFF
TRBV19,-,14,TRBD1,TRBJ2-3,TGTGCCAGTAGTATTGGGACAGGGGGATTTACGCAGTATTTT,CASSIGTGGFTQYF
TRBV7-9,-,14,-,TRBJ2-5,TGTGCCAGCAGCCCCCGCGGCCTTTCGGAGACCCAGTACTTC,CASSPRGLSETQYF
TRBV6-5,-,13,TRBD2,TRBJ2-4,TGTGCCAGCAGCCTAGTAGCGGGGGCGATTCAGTACTTC,CASSLVAGAIQYF
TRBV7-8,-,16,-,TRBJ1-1,TGTGCCAGCAGCTTTGGGCCGATCTCCATGAACACTGAAGCTTTCTTT,CASSFGPISMNTEAFF
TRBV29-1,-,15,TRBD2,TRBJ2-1,TGCAGCGTTGAAGTAGGGACTAGAGCTAGCAATGAGCAGTTCTTC,CSVEVGTRASNEQFF
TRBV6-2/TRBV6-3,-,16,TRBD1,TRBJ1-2,TGTGCCAGCAGTTACTCGTATCGAGACAGGGGCTATGGCTACACCTTC,CASSYSYRDRGYGYTF
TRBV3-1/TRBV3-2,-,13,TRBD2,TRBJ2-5,TGTGCCAGCCGCGGACTAGCGGGCGAGACCCAGTACTTC,CASRGLAGETQYF
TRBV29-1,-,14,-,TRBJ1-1,TGCAGCGTTGAAGTCACAGCCTCGAACACTGAAGCTTTCTTT,CSVEVTASNTEAFF
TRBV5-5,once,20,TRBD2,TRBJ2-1,TGTGCCAGCAGCTTATTGGGTGAGGGACTAGCGGGAGGGCCATCGAATGAGCAGTTCTTC,CASSLLGEGLAGGPSNEQFF
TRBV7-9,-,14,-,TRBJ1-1,TGTGCCAGCAGCTTAGAGGTTTCCGGGGGTGAAGCTTTCTTT,CASSLEVSGGEAFF
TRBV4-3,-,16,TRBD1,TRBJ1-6,TGCGCCAGCAGCCAAGACAGCTACAGGGGTTTCTCACCCCTCCACTTT,CASSQDSYRGFSPLHF
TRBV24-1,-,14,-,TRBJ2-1,TGTGCCACCAGTGATTTTACGGGGTCAAATGAGCAGTTCTTC,CATSDFTGSNEQFF
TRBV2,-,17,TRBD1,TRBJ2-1,TGTGCCAGCAGTGACCCGGGACAGGGCGGTTTGGACAATGAGCAGTTCTTC,CASSDPGQGGLDNEQFF
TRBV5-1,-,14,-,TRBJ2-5,TGCGCCAGCAGCTTATCGGTACTAAAAGAGACCCAGTACTTC,CASSLSVLKETQYF
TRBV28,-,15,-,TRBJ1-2,TGTGCCAGCAGTTTAAATGGACACCAGCGGGGTGGCTACACCTTC,CASSLNGHQRGGYTF
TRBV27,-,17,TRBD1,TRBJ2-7,TGTGCCAGCAGGTTTCCCCTAGGGACAGACGTCTCCTACGAGCAGTACTTC,CASRFPLGTDVSYEQYF
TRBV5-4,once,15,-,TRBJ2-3,TGTGCCAGCAGCTTGGGGAGACGGGGCACAGATACGCAGTATTTT,CASSLGRRGTDTQYF
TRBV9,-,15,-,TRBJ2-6,TGTGCCAGCAGCGTACAGGGGTTTGGGGCCAACGTCCTGACTTTC,CASSVQGFGANVLTF